The source of this T cell receptor (beta chain) is a study of blood T cell repertoires in COVID-19. Looking at the study overall: The study drew acute and convalescent COVID-19 samples from the United States, Italy and Spain.

Cohort 3 recovered donors had two negative PCRs, clearance, or symptom resolution. CDR1 and CDR2 from the germline V gene are ENHRY and SYGVKD. Unmatched junction bases numbered 8, after V lost 9 bases and J lost 5 bases. The CDR3 has 13 amino acids. Generated by immunoSEQ multiplex PCR, the TCRdb table keeps only in-frame clones and is missing some. The table shows about 150,000 clones, with around four fifths occurring only once. What was sequenced was PBMCs or T cells enriched from blood (not recorded which). The clonotype originates from a woman aged 40 to 50 who had recovered from COVID-19. The chain uses TRBV10-3 and TRBJ2-5, with TRBD2 identical over 8 bases. The CDR3, as DNA: TGTGCCATTGGGGCGGGAGGAGGGGAGACCCAGTACTTC. It is translated as CAIGAGGGETQYF.